The clone carrying this T cell receptor (beta chain) has a single count. Its cognate antigen is unknown. A much more abundant neighbour one base away suggests this may be a read error. No DNA is shown, since the ends of the CDR3 on it are uncertain; the CDR3 is the one TCRdb lists. This sample was taken from a study of T cell repertoires in cytomegalovirus infection. Study-level background: Signatures in public TCR beta sequences pointed to both CMV infection and matching HLA type.

TCRdb fed the reads into MiXCR, producing one record per CDR3 protein. The sample has hundreds of thousands of distinct CDR3 sequences; 9.5% are singletons. The CDR3 spans 15 amino acids, including both terminal residues. Whole-study results and caveats: HLA-C-restricted CMV clonotypes gave the most frequent clonotype in two of eight donors. Adding up the frequency of public TCR beta families identified people who carried CMV plus the relevant HLA.

This chain links TRBV12-3 or TRBV12-4 with TRBJ2-2. This receptor was taken from a human donor in good health (CMV status not recorded). Some clones in this sample may be carry-over from other donors' samples. The source material was PBMCs. The CDR3 protein is CASILARTNTGELFF.